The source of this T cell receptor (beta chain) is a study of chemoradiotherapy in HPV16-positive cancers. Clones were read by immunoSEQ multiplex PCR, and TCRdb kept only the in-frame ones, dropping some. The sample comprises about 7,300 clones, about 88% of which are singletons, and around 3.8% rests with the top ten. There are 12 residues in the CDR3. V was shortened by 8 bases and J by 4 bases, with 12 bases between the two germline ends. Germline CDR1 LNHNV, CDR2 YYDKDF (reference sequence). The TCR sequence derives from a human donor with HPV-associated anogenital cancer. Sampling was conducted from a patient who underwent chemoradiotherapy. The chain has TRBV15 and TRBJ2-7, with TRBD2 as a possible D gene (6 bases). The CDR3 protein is CATGTPLYEQYF. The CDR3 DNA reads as TGTGCCACCGGGACTCCTCTTTACGAGCAGTACTTC.